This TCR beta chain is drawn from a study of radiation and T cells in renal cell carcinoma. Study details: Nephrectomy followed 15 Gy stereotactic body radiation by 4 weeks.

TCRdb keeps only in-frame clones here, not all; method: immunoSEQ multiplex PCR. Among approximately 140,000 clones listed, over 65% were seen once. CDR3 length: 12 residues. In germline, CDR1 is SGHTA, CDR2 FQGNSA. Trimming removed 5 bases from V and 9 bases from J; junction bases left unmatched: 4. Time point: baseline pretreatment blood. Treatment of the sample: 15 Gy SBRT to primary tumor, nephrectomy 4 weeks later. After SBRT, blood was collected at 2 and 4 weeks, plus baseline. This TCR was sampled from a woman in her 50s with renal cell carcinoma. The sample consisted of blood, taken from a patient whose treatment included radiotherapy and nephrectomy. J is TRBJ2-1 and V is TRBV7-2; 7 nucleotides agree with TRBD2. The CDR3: CASSREVGEQFF. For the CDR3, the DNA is TGTGCCAGCAGCCGGGAGGTGGGTGAGCAGTTCTTC.